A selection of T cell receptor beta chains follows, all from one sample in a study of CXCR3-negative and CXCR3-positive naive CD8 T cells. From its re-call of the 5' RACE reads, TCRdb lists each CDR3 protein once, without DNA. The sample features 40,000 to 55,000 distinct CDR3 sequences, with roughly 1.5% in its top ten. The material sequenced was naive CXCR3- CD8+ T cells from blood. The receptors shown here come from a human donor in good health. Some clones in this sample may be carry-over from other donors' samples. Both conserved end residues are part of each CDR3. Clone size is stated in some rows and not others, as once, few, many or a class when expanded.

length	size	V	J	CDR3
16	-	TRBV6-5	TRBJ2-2	CASSYSSSGRAGELFF
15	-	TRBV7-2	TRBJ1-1	CASSLGAGADTEAFF
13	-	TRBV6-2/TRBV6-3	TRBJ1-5	CASSYGGAQPQHF
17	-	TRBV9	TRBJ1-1	CASSLGGQPTLNTEAFF
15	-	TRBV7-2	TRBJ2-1	CASSPRELSYNEQFF
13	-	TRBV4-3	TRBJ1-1	CASSPQVWAEAFF
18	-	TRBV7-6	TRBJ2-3	CASSLSSRPTRFPDTQYF
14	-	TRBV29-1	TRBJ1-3	CSVGDSESGNTIYF
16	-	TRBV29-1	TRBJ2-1	CSVEGTSGRGYNEQFF
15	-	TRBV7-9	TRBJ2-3	CASSPREMSTDTQYF
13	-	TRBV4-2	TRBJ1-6	CASSQEGNSPLHF
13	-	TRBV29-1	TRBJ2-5	CSVSPGAGETQYF
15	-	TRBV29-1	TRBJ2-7	CSVEDPGTGPYEQYF
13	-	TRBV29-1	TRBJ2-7	CSATGTGVHEQYF
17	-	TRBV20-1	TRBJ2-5	CSARDPLGGPNQETQYF
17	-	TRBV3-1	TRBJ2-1	CASSQEAGTSPSGEQFF
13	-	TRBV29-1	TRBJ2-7	CSVDVQGSYEQYF
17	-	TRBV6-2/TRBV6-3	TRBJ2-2	CASSYSGPAYTGGELFF
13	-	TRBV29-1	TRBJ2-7	CSVVGGEFGEQYF
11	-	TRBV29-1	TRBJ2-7	CSAEWGGEQYF
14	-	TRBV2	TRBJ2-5	CASSEVAVEETQYF
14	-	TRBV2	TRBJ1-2	CASSLGDTGYGYTF
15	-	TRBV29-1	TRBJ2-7	CSVSRRGELSYEQYF
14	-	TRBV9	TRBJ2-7	CASSLGQGAYEQYF
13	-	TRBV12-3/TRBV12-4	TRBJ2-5	CASKGRLQETQYF
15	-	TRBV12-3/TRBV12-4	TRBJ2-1	CASTPPDRARNEQFF
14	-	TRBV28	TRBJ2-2	CASSFQQLTGELFF
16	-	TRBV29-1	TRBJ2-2	CSVEGSGTSYTGERFF
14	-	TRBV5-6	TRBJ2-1	CASSGVAPYNEQFF
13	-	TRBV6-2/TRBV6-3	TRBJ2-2	CALSRANTGELFF
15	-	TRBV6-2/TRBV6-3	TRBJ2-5	CASSYSRTGEETQYF
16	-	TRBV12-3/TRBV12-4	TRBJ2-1	CASSPTSGGDNNEQFF
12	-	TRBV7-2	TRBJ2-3	CASSLVGDTQYF
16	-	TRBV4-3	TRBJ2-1	CASSQVLGAGIDEQFF
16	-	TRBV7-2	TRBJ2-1	CASSFLAAASYNEQFF
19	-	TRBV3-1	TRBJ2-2	CASSQGRRAGGPYTGELFF
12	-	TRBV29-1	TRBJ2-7	CSAGLLGYEQYF
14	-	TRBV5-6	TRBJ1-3	CASSLAGAGNTIYF
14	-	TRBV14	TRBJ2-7	CASSIWTGSYEQYF
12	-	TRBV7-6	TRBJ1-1	CASSLEESEAFF
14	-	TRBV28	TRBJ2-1	CASSLVSKDDEQFF
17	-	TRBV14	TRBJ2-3	CASSQSAAVWSTDTQYF
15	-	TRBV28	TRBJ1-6	CASTFFAADNSPLHF
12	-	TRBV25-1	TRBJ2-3	CASSARLDTQYF
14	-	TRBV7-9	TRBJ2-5	CASSPSGDQETQYF
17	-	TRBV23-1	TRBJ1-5	CASSPKTGATEGQPQHF
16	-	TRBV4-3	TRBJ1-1	CASSLEMSDAGTEAFF
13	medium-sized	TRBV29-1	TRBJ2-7	CSVIIRDPYEQYF
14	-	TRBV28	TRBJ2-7	CASSPGEGATEQYF
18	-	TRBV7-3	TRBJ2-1	CASSPMASGRPPYNEQFF
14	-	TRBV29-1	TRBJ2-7	CSVEDGNRAYEQYF